The text below deals with one T cell receptor (beta chain). The sample holds many counts of this clonotype. This receptor's antigen is unknown. The sample holds no much larger clone one base away, and base qualities are not on file. The TCR beta CDR3 regions were amplified from the RNA transcripts. A first-round RT-PCR of the TCR CDR3 used the HTBI primer set with the Qiagen OneStep RT-PCR kit. Libraries were constructed in a second round of multiplex PCR, after which size selection and purification were performed. The libraries were sequenced on an Illumina HiSeq2000 using paired-end 100 bp reads. The paper's data handling went like this. SOAPnuke was used to process the raw data, throwing out any read that contained adapters or uncalled bases, had a mean Phred below 15, or lacked an exact constant-primer or identifier match. High-quality paired reads were merged with COPE v1.2.5, and unique nucleotide sequences were defined as clonotypes. Clonotypes were aligned to IMGT TRBV, TRBD and TRBJ reference segments using MiTCR v1.1. The analysis included only V-J combinations with a frequency above 0.0001, which together covered approximately 99% of the repertoires. The TCS score was defined as the ratio of F50 (clonal expansion) to E x V (chaos), calculated using BLOSUM62-based TCRdist between CDR3 peptides within each V-J. Welch's t-statistics and random forest reduced 450 to 600 V-J features to 10 to 15, which were used in a naive Bayes classifier (R e1071). The raw public reads went through TCRdb reprocessing: fastp at Q25, MiXCR clone calling, in-frame beta chains kept. CDR3 protein duplicates are merged, each entry listing the most common genes and DNA. V and J calls and clone size were set by TCRdb, not the authors. Across this sample there are about half a million distinct CDR3 sequences, with approximately 16% seen only once. Around 32% of the sample is taken by the ten largest.

Moderately to severely active disease, a Clinical Activity Score of at least 3, a NOSPECS grade of at least 4, and a duration under 3 months were present in ophthalmopathy patients. The study excluded patients with uncontrolled infections, other autoimmune diseases, pregnancy or lactation. Diagnoses were established on the basis of clinical symptoms, serum thyroxine and TRAb, thyroid ultrasound, and orbital computed tomography. PBMCs were separated from 10 ml of fresh peripheral blood using Ficoll-Paque density gradient centrifugation. Total RNA was extracted using Trizol reagent, and RNA quality was assessed on an Agilent 2100 Bioanalyzer. This sample stems from a study of T cells in Graves' hyperthyroidism and ophthalmopathy (dated by TCRdb to the late 2010s). Regarding the research as a whole: Peripheral blood was collected at initial diagnosis, before any treatment. In addition, the study compared T-cell repertoires in thyroid tissue and in blood from several Graves' hyperthyroidism patients. After sampling, hyperthyroidism patients received methimazole starting at 30 mg daily, and ophthalmopathy patients received high-dose intravenous methylprednisolone. Prospective prediction of ophthalmopathy was tested in an independent validation cohort consisting of fewer than 20 hyperthyroidism patients and more than 15 patients who later progressed to ophthalmopathy. The paper reports TCR Vbeta CDR3 sequencing of some 140 peripheral blood samples: under 45 ophthalmopathy, over 70 hyperthyroidism and approximately 17 progressor patients. For training and testing, the 100 patients in the discovery cohort were randomly divided in a 7:3 ratio. To identify distinguishing TCR V-J signatures, a discovery cohort of about 95 patients was used, comprising under 45 with Graves' ophthalmopathy and 57 with stable Graves' hyperthyroidism. Findings and caveats that apply to the study as a whole: No statistical method was used to set the sample size in advance, and investigators knew the group allocation. A 13 V-J signature model separated ophthalmopathy from stable hyperthyroidism, with approximately 86% sensitivity and 81.08% specificity in cross-validation and 80%/75% in testing. Most expanded thyroid clonotypes (frequency above 0.001) were also found in blood, which suggests that blood repertoires may mirror thyroid immune responses. During validation, the model predicted progression to ophthalmopathy a median of about 6.3 months ahead of onset, with around 65% sensitivity and around 72% specificity.

CDR1 DFQATT and CDR2 SNEGSKA are derived from the germline V gene (reference sequence). The CDR3 starts with the cysteine, ends with the phenylalanine, and has 13 residues. Only the CDR3 part of the read is kept: 39 bases, read in frame from the first base. Trimming at the junction amounts to 0 bases on V and 4 bases on J, and the germline ends lie 10 bases apart. The TCR was taken from a woman in her 30s with Graves' ophthalmopathy. The sequencing sample was made of blood. The rearrangement combines TRBV20-1 with TRBJ2-7; the D gene is unclear. The base sequence is TGCAGTGCTAGAGATAATAAGGAGTACGAGCAGTACTTC. This yields the protein CSARDNKEYEQYF.